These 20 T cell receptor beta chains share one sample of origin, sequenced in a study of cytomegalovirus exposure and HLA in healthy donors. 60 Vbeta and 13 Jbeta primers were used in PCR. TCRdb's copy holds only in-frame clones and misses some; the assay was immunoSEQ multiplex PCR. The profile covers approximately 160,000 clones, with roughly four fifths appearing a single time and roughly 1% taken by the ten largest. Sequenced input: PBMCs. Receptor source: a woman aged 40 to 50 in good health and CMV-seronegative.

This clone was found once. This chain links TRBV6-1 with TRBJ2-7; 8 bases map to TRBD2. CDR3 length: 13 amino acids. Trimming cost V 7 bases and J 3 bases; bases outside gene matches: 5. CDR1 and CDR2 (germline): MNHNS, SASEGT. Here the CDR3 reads CASNAGGFYEQYF. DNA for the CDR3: TGTGCCAGCAACGCGGGAGGCTTCTACGAGCAGTACTTC.

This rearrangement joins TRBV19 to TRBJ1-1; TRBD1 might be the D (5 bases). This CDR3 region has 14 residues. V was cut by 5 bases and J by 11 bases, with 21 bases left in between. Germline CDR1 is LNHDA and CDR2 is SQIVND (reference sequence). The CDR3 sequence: CASSDRLVGHQAFF. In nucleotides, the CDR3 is TGTGCCAGTAGTGATAGACTTGTGGGGCACCAGGCTTTCTTT. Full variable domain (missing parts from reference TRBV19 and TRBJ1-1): DGGITQSPKYLFRKEGQNVTLSCEQNLNHDAMYWYRQDPGQGLRLIYYSQIVNDFQKGDIAEGYSVSREKKESFPLTVTSAQKNPTAFYLCASSDRLVGHQAFFGQGTRLTVV.

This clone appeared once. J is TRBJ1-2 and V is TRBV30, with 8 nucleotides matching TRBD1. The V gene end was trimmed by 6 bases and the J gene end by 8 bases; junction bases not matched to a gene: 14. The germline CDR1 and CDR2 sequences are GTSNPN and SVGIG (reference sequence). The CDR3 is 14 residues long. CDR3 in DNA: TGTGCCTGTGGGACAGGAGGGAGTTTCAGGGGCTACACCTTC. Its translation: CACGTGGSFRGYTF.

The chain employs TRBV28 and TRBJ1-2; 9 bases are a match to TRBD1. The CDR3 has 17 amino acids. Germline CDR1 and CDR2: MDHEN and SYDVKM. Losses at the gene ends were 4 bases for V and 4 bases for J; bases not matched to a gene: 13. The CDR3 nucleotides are TGTGCCAGCAGTTCCATAGGGGGGGGACAGGGAGTCTATGGCTACACCTTC. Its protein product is CASSSIGGGQGVYGYTF.

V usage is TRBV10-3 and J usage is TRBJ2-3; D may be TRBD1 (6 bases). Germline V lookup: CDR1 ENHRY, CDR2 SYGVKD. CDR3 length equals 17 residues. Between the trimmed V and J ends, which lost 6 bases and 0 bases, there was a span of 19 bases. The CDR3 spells CAISARRDTSSTDTQYF. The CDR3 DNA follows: TGTGCCATCAGCGCCCGCCGGGACACATCTAGCACAGATACGCAGTATTTT.

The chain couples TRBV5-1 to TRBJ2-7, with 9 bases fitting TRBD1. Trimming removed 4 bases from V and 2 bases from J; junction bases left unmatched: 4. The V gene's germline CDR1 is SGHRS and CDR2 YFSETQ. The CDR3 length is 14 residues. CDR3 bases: TGCGCCAGCAGCACGGGACAGGGAGCCTACGAGCAGTACTTC. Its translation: CASSTGQGAYEQYF.

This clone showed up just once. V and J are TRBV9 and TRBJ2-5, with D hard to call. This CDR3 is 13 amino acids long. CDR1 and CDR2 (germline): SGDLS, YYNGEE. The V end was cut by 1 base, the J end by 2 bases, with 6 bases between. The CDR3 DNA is TGTGCCAGCAGCGTACAGGCACAAGAGACCCAGTACTTC. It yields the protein CASSVQAQETQYF.

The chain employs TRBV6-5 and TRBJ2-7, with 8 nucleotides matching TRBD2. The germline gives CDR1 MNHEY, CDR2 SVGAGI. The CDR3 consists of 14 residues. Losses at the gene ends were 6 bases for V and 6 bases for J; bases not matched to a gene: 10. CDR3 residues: CASSLGLAEAEQYF. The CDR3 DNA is TGTGCCAGCAGCCTCGGACTAGCTGAGGCCGAGCAGTACTTC.

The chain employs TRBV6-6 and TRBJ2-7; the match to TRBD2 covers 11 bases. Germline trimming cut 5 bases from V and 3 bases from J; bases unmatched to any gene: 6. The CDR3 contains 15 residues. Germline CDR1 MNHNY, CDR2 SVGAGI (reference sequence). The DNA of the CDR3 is TGTGCCAGCAGTCCTGGGACTAGCGGACTCTACGAGCAGTACTTC. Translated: CASSPGTSGLYEQYF.

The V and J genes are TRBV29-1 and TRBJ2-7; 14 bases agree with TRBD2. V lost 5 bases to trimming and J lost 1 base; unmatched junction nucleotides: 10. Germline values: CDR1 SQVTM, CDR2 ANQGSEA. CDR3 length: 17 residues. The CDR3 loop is CSVTGGTSGRGSYEQYF. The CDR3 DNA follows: TGCAGCGTTACAGGGGGGACTAGCGGGAGAGGATCCTACGAGCAGTACTTC.

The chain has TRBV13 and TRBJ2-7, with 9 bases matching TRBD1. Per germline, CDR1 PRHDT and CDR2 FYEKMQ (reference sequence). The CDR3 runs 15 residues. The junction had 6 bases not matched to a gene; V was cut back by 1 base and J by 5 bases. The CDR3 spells CASSLARTGANEQYF. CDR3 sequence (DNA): TGTGCCAGCAGCTTAGCCCGGACAGGGGCCAACGAGCAGTACTTC. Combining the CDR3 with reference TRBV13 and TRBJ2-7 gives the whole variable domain AAGVIQSPRHLIKEKRETATLKCYPIPRHDTVYWYQQGPGQDPQFLISFYEKMQSDKGSIPDRFSAQQFSDYHSELNMSSLELGDSALYFCASSLARTGANEQYFGPGTRLTVT.

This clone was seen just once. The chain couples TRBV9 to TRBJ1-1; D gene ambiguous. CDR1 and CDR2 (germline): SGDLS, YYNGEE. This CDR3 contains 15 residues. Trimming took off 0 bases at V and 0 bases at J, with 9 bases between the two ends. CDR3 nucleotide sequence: TGTGCCAGCAGCGTAGGAGGGTCAATGAACACTGAAGCTTTCTTT. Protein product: CASSVGGSMNTEAFF.

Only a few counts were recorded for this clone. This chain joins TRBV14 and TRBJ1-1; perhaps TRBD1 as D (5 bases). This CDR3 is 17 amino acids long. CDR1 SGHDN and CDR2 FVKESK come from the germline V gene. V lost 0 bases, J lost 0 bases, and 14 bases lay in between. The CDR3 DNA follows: TGTGCCAGCAGCCAAGACCAGGGAATTTTAATGAACACTGAAGCTTTCTTT. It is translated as CASSQDQGILMNTEAFF.

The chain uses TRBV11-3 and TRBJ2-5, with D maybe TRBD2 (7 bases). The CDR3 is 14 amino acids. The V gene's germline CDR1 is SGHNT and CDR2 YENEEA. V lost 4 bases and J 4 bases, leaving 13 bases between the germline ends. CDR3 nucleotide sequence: TGTGCCAGCAGCTCCCCGGGGGGCAGAGAGACCCAGTACTTC. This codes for CASSSPGGRETQYF.

The CDR3 DNA sequence: TGTGCCAGCAAAGGTAGCGGGCCCGGGGAGCTGTTTTTT. Translating it yields CASKGSGPGELFF. V and J are TRBV28 and TRBJ2-2; 7 bases align to TRBD2. Germline V CDR1 and CDR2: MDHEN, SYDVKM. The CDR3 runs to 13 residues. V shed 7 bases and J 6 bases; nucleotides not matched to a gene: 5.

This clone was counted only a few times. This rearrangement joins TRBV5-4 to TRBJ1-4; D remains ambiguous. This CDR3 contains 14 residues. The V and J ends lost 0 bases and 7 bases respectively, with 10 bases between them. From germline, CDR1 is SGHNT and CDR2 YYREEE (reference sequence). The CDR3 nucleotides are TGTGCCAGCAGCTTGGGCGGCGGTAGTGAAAAACTGTTTTTT. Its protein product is CASSLGGGSEKLFF.

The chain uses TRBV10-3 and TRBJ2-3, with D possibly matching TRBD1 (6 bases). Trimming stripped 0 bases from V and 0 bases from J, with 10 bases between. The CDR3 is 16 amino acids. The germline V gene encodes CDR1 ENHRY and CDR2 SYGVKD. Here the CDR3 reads CAISESGRGSTDTQYF. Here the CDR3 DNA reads TGTGCCATCAGTGAGTCGGGCAGGGGAAGCACAGATACGCAGTATTTT.

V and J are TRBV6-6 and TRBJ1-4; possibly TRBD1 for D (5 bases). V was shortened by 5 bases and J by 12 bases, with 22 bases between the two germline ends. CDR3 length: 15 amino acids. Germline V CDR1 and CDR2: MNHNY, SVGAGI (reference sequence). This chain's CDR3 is CASSRPDRDLEQLFF. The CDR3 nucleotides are TGTGCCAGCAGTAGGCCCGACAGAGACCTTGAGCAACTGTTTTTT.

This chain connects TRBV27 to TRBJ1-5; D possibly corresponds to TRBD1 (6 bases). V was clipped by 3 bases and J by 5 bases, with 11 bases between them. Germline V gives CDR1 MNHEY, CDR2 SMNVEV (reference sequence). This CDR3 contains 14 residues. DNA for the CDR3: TGTGCCAGCAGTTTCGAGGGGGGGGATCAGCCCCAGCATTTT. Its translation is CASSFEGGDQPQHF.

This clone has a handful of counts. The CDR3 nucleotides read TGTGCCAGCAGCCTTTCTTTTGGAGGGGCCGGCTATGGCTACACCTTC. It is translated as CASSLSFGGAGYGYTF. The chain recombines TRBV16 with TRBJ1-2, with a tentative D call TRBD1 (5 bases). The V end was cut by 4 bases, the J end by 4 bases, with 19 bases between. The CDR3 covers 16 residues. Germline V lookup: CDR1 KGHSY, CDR2 FQNENV.